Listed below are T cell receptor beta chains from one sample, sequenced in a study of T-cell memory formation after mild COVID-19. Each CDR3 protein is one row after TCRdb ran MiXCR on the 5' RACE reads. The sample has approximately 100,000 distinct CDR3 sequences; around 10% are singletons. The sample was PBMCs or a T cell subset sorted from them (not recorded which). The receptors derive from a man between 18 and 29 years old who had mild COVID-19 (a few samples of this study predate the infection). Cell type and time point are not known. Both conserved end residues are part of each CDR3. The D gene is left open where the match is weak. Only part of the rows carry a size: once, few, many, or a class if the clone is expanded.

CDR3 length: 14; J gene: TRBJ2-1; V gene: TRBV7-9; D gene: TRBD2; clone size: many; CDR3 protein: CASRLAGGYNEQFF; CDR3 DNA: TGTGCCAGCCGCCTAGCGGGGGGATACAATGAGCAGTTCTTC
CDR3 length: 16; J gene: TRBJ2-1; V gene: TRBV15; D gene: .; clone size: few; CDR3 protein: CATSRGTQGLHNEQFF; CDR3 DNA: TGTGCCACCAGCAGAGGTACGCAGGGACTTCACAATGAGCAGTTCTTC
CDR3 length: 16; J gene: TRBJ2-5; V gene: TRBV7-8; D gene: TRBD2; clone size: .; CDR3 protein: CASSLRLAGGQETQYF; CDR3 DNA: TGTGCCAGCAGCCTCCGACTAGCGGGGGGGCAAGAGACCCAGTACTTC
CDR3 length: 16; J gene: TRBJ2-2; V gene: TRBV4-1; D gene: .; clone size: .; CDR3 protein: CASSQAPRLGAGELFF; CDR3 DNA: TGCGCCAGCAGCCAAGCACCGAGACTAGGGGCCGGGGAGCTGTTTTTT
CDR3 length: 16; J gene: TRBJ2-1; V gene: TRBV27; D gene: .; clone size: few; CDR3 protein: CASSTPGRSSYNEQFF; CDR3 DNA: TGTGCCAGCAGCACCCCGGGGAGGAGCTCCTACAATGAGCAGTTCTTC
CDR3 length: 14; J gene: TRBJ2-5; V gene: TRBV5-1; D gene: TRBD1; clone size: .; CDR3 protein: CASSWLGTEETQYF; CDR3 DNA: TGCGCCAGCAGCTGGCTGGGGACAGAAGAGACCCAGTACTTC
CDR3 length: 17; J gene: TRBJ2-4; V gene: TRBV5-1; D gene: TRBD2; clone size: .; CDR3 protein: CASSSGLAGVAKNIQYF; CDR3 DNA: TGCGCCAGCAGCTCTGGACTAGCGGGGGTAGCCAAAAACATTCAGTACTTC
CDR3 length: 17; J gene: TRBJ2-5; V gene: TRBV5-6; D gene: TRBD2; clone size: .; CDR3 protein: CASTQDGRGGPGETQYF; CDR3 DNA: TGTGCCAGCACCCAGGACGGGCGGGGGGGCCCGGGGGAGACCCAGTACTTC
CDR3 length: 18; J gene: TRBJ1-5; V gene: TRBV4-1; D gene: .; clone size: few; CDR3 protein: CASSQIPGAGISNQPQHF; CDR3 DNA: TGCGCCAGCAGCCAAATACCGGGGGCCGGGATTAGCAATCAGCCCCAGCATTTT
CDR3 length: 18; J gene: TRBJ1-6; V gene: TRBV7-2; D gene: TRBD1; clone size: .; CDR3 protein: CASSSDRGRIKLGSPLHF; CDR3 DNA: TGTGCCAGCAGTTCGGACAGGGGGCGTATTAAATTGGGTTCACCCCTCCACTTT
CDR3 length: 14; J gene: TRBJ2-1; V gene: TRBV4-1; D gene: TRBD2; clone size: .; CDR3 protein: CASSDGDYTYEQFF; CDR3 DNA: TGCGCCAGCAGCGACGGGGACTATACGTATGAGCAGTTCTTC
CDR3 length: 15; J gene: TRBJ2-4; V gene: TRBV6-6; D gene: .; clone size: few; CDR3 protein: CASSNRQPLMDIQYF; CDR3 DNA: TGTGCCAGCAGTAATAGACAGCCCCTGATGGACATTCAGTACTTC
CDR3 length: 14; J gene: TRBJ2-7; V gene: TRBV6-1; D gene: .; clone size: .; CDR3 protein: CASADGVIGLEQYF; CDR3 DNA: TGTGCCAGCGCCGACGGGGTAATCGGGCTCGAGCAGTACTTC
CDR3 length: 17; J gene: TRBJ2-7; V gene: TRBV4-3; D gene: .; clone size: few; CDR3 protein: CASSQEGYGTWRSEQYF; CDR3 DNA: TGCGCCAGCAGCCAAGAGGGTTATGGGACCTGGCGGAGCGAGCAGTACTTC
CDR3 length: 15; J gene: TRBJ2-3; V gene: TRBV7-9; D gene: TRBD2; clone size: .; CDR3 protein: CASSASGAGTDTQYF; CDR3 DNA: TGTGCCAGCAGCGCAAGCGGGGCCGGCACAGATACGCAGTATTTT
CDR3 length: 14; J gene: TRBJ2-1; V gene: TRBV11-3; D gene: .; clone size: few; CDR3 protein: CASSPPGLSNEQFF; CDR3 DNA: TGTGCCAGCAGCCCCCCCGGTCTTTCCAATGAGCAGTTCTTC
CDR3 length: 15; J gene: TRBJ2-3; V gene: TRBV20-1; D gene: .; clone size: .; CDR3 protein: CSAVERRGPGDTQYF; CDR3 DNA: TGCAGTGCCGTAGAGAGGCGGGGGCCGGGAGATACGCAGTATTTT
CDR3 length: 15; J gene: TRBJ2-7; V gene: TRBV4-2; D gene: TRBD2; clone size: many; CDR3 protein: CASSQETSGFNEQYF; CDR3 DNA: TGTGCCAGCAGCCAAGAAACTAGCGGGTTCAACGAGCAGTACTTC
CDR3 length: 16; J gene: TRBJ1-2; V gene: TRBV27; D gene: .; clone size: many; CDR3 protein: CASSSPSAGSNYGYTF; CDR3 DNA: TGTGCCAGCAGCTCCCCTTCGGCGGGGTCGAACTATGGCTACACCTTC
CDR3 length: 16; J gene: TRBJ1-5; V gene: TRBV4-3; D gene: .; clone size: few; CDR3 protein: CASSQEWGVSNQPQHF; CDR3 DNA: TGCGCCAGCAGCCAAGAATGGGGGGTTAGCAATCAGCCCCAGCATTTT
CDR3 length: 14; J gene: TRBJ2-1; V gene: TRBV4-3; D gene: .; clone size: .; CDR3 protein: CASSQGPLVDEQFF; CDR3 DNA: TGCGCCAGCAGCCAAGGCCCCCTGGTCGATGAGCAGTTCTTC
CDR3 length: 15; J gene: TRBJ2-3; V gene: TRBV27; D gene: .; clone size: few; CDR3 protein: CASSSSGLSTDTQYF; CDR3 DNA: TGTGCCAGCAGTAGTAGCGGCCTAAGCACAGATACGCAGTATTTT
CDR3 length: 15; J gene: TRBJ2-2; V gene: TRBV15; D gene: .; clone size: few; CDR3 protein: CATSRVGVGTGELFF; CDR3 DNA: TGTGCCACCAGCAGAGTAGGGGTGGGAACCGGGGAGCTGTTTTTT
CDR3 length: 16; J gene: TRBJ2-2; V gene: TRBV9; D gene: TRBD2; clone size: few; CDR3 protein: CASSALAGEATGELFF; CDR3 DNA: TGTGCCAGCAGCGCCCTAGCGGGGGAGGCCACCGGGGAGCTGTTTTTT
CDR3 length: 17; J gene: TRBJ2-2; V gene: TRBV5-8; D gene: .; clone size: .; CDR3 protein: CASSLKIGVGNTGELFF; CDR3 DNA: TGTGCCAGCAGCTTGAAGATAGGGGTCGGGAACACCGGGGAGCTGTTTTTT
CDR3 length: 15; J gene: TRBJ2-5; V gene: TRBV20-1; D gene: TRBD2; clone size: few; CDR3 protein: CSASSSSGGQETQYF; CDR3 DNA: TGCAGTGCCTCCAGCTCTAGCGGGGGGCAAGAGACCCAGTACTTC
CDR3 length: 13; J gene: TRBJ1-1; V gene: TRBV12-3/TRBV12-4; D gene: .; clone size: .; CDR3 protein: CARSRSQSTEAFF; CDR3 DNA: TGTGCCCGCAGCCGTAGTCAGAGCACTGAAGCTTTCTTT
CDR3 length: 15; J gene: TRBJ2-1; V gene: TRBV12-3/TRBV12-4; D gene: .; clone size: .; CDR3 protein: CASTLDQDPYNEQFF; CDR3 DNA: TGTGCCAGCACCCTCGACCAGGATCCTTACAATGAGCAGTTCTTC
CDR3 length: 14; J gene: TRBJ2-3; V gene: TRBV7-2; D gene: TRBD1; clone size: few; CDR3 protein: CASSLYRGPDTQYF; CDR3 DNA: TGTGCCAGCAGCTTATACAGGGGCCCAGATACGCAGTATTTT
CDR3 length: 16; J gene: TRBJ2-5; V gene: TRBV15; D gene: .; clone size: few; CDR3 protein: CATSRDLRAAQETQYF; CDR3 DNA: TGTGCCACCAGCAGAGACCTGCGGGCCGCGCAAGAGACCCAGTACTTC
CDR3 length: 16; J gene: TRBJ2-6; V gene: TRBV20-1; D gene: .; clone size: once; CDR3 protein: CSASGGAYSGANVLTF; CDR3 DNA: TGCAGTGCTAGTGGGGGGGCTTACTCTGGGGCCAACGTCCTGACTTTC
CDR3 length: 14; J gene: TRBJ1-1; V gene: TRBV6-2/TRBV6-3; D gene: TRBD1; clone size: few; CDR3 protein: CASRRTGPNTEAFF; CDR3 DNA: TGTGCCAGCAGACGGACAGGACCTAACACTGAAGCTTTCTTT
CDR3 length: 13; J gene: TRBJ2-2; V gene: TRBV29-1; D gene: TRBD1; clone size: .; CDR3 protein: CSVSTGGAGELFF; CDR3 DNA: TGCAGCGTTTCTACAGGGGGAGCCGGGGAGCTGTTTTTT
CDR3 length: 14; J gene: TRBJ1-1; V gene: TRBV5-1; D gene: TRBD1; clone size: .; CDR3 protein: CASGTVGQDTEAFF; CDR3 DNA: TGCGCCAGCGGGACAGTTGGGCAGGACACTGAAGCTTTCTTT
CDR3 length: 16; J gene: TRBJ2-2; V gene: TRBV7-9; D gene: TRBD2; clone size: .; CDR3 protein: CASGDVSGGDTGELFF; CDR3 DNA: TGTGCCAGCGGGGACGTCTCGGGAGGGGACACCGGGGAGCTGTTTTTT
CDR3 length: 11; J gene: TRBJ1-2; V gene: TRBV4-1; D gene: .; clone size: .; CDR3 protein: CASSQGAGYTF; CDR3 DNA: TGCGCCAGCAGCCAAGGGGCGGGCTACACCTTC
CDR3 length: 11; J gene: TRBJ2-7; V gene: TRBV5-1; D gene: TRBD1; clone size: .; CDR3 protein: CASSLDRGQYF; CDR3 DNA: TGCGCCAGCAGCTTGGACAGGGGACAGTACTTC
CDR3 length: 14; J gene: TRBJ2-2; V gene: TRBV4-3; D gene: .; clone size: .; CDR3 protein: CASSQEGRTGELFF; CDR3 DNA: TGCGCCAGCAGCCAAGAGGGGCGCACCGGGGAGCTGTTTTTT
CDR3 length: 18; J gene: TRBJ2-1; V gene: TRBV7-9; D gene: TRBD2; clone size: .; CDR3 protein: CASSVLLAGGPRANEQFF; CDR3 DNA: TGTGCCAGCAGCGTCCTACTGGCGGGGGGACCGCGTGCCAATGAGCAGTTCTTC
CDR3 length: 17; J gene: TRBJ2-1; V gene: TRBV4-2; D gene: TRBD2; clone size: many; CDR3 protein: CASSQEKSGGPYNEQFF; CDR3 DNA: TGTGCCAGCAGCCAAGAGAAGTCGGGGGGTCCGTACAATGAGCAGTTCTTC
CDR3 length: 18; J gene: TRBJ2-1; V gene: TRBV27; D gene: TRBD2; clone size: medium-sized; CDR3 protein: CASSAGTSGETPYNEQFF; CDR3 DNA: TGTGCCAGCAGTGCTGGGACTAGCGGGGAGACACCCTACAATGAGCAGTTCTTC
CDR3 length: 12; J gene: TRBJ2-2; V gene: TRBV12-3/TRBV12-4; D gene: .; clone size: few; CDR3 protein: CASNRGPGELFF; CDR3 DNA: TGTGCCAGCAATAGGGGACCCGGGGAGCTGTTTTTT
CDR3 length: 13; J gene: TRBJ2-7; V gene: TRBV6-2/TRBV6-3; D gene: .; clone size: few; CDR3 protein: CASSWSGRYEQYF; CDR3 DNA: TGTGCCAGCAGTTGGTCAGGGAGGTACGAGCAGTACTTC
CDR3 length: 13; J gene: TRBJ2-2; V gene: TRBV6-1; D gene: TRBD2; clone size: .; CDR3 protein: CASKAGGSGELFF; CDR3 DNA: TGTGCCAGCAAAGCGGGGGGAAGCGGGGAGCTGTTTTTT
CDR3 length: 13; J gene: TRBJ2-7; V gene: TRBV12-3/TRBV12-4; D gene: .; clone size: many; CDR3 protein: CASTSAGAYEQYF; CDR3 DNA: TGTGCCAGCACTTCCGCCGGAGCCTACGAGCAGTACTTC
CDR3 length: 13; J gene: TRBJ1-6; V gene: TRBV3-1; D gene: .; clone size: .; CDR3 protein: CASSQAVPSPLHF; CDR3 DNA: TGTGCCAGCAGCCAAGCGGTTCCTTCACCCCTCCACTTT
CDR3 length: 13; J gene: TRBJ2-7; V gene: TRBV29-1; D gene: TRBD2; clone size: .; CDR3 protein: CSVWGSGGDEQYF; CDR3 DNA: TGCAGCGTGTGGGGGTCGGGAGGGGACGAGCAGTACTTC
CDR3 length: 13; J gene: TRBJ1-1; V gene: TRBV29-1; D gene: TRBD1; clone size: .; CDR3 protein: CSGATGEHVEAFF; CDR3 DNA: TGCAGCGGCGCGACAGGGGAGCATGTTGAAGCTTTCTTT
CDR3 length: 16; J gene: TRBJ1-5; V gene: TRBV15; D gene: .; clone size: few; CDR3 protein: CATSRDRGGSNQPQHF; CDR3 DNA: TGTGCCACCAGCAGAGATCGGGGGGGGAGCAATCAGCCCCAGCATTTT
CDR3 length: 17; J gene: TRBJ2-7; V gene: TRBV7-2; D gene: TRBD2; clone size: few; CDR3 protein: CASSPFPGLARDREQYF; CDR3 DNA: TGTGCCAGCAGCCCCTTCCCGGGACTAGCGAGGGATCGCGAGCAGTACTTC
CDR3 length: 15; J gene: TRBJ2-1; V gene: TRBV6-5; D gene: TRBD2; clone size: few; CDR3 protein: CASTNPLAGYNEQFF; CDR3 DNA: TGTGCCAGCACCAACCCACTAGCGGGGTACAATGAGCAGTTCTTC
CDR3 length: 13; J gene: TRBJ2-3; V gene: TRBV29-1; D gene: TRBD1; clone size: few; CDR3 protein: CSVWTGYTDTQYF; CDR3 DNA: TGCAGCGTTTGGACAGGATACACAGATACGCAGTATTTT
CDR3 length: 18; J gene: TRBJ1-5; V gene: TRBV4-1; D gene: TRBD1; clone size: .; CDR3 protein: CASSQVSTGVYSNQPQHF; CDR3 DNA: TGCGCCAGCAGCCAAGTTAGTACAGGGGTTTATAGCAATCAGCCCCAGCATTTT